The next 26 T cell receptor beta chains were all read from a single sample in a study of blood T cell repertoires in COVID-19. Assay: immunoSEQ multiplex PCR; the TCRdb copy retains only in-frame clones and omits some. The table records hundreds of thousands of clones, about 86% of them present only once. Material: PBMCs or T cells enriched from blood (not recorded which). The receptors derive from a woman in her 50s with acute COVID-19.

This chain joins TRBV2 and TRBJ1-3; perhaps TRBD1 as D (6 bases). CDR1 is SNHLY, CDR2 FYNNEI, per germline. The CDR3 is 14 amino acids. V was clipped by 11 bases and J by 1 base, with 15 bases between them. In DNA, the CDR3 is TGTGCCTCACGGAACAGGGATTCTGGAAACACCATATATTTT. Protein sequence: CASRNRDSGNTIYF. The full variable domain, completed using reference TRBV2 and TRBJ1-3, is EPEVTQTPSHQVTQMGQEVILRCVPISNHLYFYWYRQILGQKVEFLVSFYNNEISEKSEIFDDQFSVERPDGSNFTLKIRSTKLEDSAMYFCASRNRDSGNTIYFGEGSWLTVV.

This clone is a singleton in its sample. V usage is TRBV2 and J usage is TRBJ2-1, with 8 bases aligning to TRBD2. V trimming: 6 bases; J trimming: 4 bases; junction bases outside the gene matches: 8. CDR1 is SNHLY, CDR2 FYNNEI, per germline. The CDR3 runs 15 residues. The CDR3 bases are TGTGCCAGCAGACCTACTAGCGGACCTTACAATGAGCAGTTCTTC. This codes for CASRPTSGPYNEQFF.

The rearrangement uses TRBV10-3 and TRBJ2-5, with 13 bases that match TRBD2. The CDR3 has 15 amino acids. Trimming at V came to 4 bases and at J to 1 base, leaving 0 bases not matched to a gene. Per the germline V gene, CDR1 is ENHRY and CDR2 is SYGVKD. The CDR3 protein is CAISGLAGGQETQYF. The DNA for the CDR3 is TGTGCCATCAGTGGACTAGCGGGAGGCCAAGAGACCCAGTACTTC.

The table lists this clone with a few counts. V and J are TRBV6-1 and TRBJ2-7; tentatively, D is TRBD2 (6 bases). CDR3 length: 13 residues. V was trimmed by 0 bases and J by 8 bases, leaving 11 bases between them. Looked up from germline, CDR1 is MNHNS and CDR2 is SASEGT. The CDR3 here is CASSEAREGKQYF. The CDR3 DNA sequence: TGTGCCAGCAGTGAAGCGCGGGAAGGAAAGCAGTACTTC.

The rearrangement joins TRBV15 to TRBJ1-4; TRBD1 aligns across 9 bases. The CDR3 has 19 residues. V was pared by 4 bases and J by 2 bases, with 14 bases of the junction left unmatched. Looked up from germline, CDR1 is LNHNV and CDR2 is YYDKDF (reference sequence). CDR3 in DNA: TGTGCCACCAGCACTCGGGACAGGGTAACTCTTAGGACTAATGAAAAACTGTTTTTT. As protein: CATSTRDRVTLRTNEKLFF.

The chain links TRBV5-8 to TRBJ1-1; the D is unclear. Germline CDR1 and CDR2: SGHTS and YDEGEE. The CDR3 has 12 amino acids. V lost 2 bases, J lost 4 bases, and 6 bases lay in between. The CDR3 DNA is TGTGCCAGCAGCTTCCTGCGCACTGAAGCTTTCTTT. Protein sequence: CASSFLRTEAFF.

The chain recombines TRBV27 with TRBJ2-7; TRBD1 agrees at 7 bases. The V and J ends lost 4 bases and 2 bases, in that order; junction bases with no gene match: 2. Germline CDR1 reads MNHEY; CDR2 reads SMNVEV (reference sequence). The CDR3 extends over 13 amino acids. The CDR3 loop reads CASSWQGAYEQYF. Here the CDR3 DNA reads TGTGCCAGCAGTTGGCAGGGGGCCTACGAGCAGTACTTC.

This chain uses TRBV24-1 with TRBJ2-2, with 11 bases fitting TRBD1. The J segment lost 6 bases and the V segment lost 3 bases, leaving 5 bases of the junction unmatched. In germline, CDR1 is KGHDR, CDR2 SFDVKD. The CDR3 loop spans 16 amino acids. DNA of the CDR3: TGTGCCACCAGTGATCCCCGGGACAGGGGGGCCGGGGAGCTGTTTTTT. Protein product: CATSDPRDRGAGELFF.

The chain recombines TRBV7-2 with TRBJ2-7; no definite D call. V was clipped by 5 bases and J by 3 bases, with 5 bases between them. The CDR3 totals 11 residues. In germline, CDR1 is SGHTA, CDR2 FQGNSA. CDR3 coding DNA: TGTGCCAGCAGCGCACACTACGAGCAGTACTTC. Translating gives CASSAHYEQYF.

CDR3 protein: CASSPLQGAITEAFF. For the CDR3, the DNA is TGCGCCAGCAGCCCGCTACAGGGGGCAATCACTGAAGCTTTCTTT. The chain couples TRBV5-1 to TRBJ1-1, with 9 positions matching TRBD1. Germline CDR1 SGHRS, CDR2 YFSETQ. The CDR3 sequence is 15 residues long. Trimming removed 4 bases from V and 4 bases from J; junction bases left unmatched: 8.

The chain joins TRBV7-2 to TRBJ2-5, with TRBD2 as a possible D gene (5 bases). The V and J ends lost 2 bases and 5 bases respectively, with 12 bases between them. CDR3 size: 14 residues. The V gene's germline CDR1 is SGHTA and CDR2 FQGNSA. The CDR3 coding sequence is TGTGCCAGCAGCTTAAGCGGCGTGATGGAGACCCAGTACTTC. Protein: CASSLSGVMETQYF.

The CDR3 coding sequence is TGTGCCAGCAGCCCGAATCCGGGAAAGGGACTAGCGGTAGCCAAAAACATTCAGTACTTC. It specifies CASSPNPGKGLAVAKNIQYF. This chain connects TRBV16 to TRBJ2-4; 11 bases fit TRBD2. This CDR3 has 20 residues. The germline V gene has CDR1 KGHSY and CDR2 FQNENV. Unmatched junction bases numbered 14, after V lost 4 bases and J lost 0 bases.

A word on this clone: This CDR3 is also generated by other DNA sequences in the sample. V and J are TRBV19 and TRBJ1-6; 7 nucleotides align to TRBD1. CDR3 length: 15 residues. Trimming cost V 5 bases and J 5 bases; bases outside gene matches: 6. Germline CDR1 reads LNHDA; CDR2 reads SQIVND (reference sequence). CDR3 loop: CASSPPGQHNSPLHF. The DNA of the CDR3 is TGTGCCAGTAGTCCTCCGGGACAGCATAATTCACCCCTCCACTTT.

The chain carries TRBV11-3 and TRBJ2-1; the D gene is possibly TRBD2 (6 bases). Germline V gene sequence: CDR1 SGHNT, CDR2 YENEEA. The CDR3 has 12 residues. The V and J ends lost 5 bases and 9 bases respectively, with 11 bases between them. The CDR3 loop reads CASSGGFREQFF. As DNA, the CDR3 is TGTGCCAGCAGCGGGGGGTTCCGTGAGCAGTTCTTC. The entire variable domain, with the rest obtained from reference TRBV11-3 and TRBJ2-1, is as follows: EAGVVQSPRYKIIEKKQPVAFWCNPISGHNTLYWYLQNLGQGPELLIRYENEEAVDDSQLPKDRFSAERLKGVDSTLKIQPAELGDSAVYLCASSGGFREQFFGPGTRLTVL.

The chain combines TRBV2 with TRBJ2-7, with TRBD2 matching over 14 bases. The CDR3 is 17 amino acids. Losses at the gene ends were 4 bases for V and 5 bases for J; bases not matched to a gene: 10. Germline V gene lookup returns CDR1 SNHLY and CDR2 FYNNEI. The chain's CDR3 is CASSGAGPGLAGDEQYF. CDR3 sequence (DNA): TGTGCCAGCAGTGGCGCAGGGCCGGGACTAGCGGGAGACGAGCAGTACTTC. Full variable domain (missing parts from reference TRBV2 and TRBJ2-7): EPEVTQTPSHQVTQMGQEVILRCVPISNHLYFYWYRQILGQKVEFLVSFYNNEISEKSEIFDDQFSVERPDGSNFTLKIRSTKLEDSAMYFCASSGAGPGLAGDEQYFGPGTRLTVT.

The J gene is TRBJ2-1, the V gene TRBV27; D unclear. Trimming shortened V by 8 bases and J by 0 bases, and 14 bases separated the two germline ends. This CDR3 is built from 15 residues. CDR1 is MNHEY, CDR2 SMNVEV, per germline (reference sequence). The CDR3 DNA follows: TGTGCCAGCGCCACGGAGACCCTCTCCTACAATGAGCAGTTCTTC. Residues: CASATETLSYNEQFF.

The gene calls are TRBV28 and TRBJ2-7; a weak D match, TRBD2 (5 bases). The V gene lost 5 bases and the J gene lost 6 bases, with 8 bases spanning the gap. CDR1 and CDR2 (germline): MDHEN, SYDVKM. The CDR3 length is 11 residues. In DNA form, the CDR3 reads TGTGCCAGCAGTCCGGGGTCCGAGCAGTACTTC. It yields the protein CASSPGSEQYF.

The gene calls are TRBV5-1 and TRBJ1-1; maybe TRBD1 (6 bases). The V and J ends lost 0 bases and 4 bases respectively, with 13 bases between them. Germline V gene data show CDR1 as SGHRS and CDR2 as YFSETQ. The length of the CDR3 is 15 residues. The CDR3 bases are TGCGCCAGCAGCTTGGTTGGGGGCGTCGGCACTGAAGCTTTCTTT. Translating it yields CASSLVGGVGTEAFF.

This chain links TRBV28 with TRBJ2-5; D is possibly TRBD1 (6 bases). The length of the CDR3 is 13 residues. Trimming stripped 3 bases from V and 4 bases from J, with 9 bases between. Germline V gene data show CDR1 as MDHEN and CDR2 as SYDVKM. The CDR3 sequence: CASSLEGGETQYF. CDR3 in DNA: TGTGCCAGCAGTTTGGAAGGGGGAGAGACCCAGTACTTC.

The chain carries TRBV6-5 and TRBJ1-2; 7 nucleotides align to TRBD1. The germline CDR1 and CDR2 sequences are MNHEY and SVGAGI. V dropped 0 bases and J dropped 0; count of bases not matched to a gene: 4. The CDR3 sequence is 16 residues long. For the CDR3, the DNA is TGTGCCAGCAGTTACTCCCGGACAGGAGCTAACTATGGCTACACCTTC. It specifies CASSYSRTGANYGYTF.

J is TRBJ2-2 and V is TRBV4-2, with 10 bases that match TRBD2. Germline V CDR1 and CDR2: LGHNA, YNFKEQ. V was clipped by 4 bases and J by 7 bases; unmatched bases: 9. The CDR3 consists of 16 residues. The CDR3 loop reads CASSPVHLAGVGELFF. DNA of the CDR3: TGTGCCAGCAGCCCCGTTCACCTAGCGGGGGTCGGGGAGCTGTTTTTT.

CDR3 protein: CASSLAFRDTQYF. In DNA, the CDR3 is TGTGCCAGCAGCTTAGCCTTCCGTGATACGCAGTATTTT. The chain links TRBV7-2 to TRBJ2-3, with no clear D. This CDR3 is built from 13 residues. Germline lookup yields CDR1 SGHTA and CDR2 FQGNSA. V dropped 0 bases and J dropped 6 bases, with 7 bases sitting between them. The variable domain in full, completed from reference TRBV7-2 and TRBJ2-3, reads GAGVSQSPSNKVTEKGKDVELRCDPISGHTALYWYRQSLGQGLEFLIYFQGNSAPDKSGLPSDRFSAERTGGSVSTLTIQRTQQEDSAVYLCASSLAFRDTQYFGPGTRLTVL.

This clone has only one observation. The CDR3 here is CASSSWTSESYNEQFF. As DNA, the CDR3 is TGTGCCAGTAGTTCATGGACTAGCGAGTCCTACAATGAGCAGTTCTTC. The rearrangement joins TRBV19 to TRBJ2-1; the match to TRBD2 covers 9 bases. V lost 5 bases and J lost 1; bases outside the gene matches: 6. The germline gives CDR1 LNHDA, CDR2 SQIVND (reference sequence). CDR3 length: 16 residues.

The CDR3 reads CASKGRGGEQYF. CDR3 DNA sequence: TGTGCCAGCAAAGGAAGGGGTGGAGAGCAGTACTTC. This chain connects TRBV6-5 to TRBJ2-7, with D possibly TRBD1 on 5 matching bases. The CDR3 sequence is 12 residues long. Trimming shortened V by 7 bases and J by 7 bases, and 14 bases separated the two germline ends. Germline CDR1 is MNHEY and CDR2 is SVGAGI.

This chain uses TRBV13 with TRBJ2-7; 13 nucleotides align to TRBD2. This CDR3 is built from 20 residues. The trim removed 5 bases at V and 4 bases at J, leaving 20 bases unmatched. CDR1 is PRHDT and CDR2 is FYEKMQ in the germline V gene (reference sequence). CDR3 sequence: CASSPGTAGTSGTRGYEQYF. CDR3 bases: TGTGCCAGCAGCCCAGGGACAGCCGGGACTAGCGGGACAAGGGGATACGAGCAGTACTTC.

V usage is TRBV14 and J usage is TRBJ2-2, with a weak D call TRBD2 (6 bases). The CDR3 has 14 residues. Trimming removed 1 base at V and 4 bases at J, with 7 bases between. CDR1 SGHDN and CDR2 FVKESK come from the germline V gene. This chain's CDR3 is CASSQVGGTGELFF. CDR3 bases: TGTGCCAGCAGCCAAGTGGGGGGCACCGGGGAGCTGTTTTTT.